This TCR beta chain stems from a study of cytomegalovirus exposure and HLA in healthy donors. Study summary: Unique TCRs from HLA-typed donors, 70 million to 100 million of them, were held in an early data release. Study-level points and caveats: Among TCR sequences, most were rare, though some public TCRs appeared in many donors.

In the case of this clone: Its target is unknown.

CDR3 length: 18 residues. The junction had 12 bases not matched to a gene; V was cut back by 7 bases and J by 1 base. From germline, CDR1 is MDHEN and CDR2 SYDVKM. The PCR ran on 60 Vbeta and 13 Jbeta primers. Sequenced by immunoSEQ multiplex PCR; TCRdb stores in-frame clones only, minus some. The sample holds over 70,000 clones, approximately 74% seen once. The gene calls are TRBV28 and TRBJ1-5, with 11 bases that match TRBD1. The sequenced material came from PBMCs. The receptor was derived from a man younger than 45 in good health and CMV-seropositive. The CDR3 loop reads CASMKDRGRGESNQPQHF. The CDR3, as DNA: TGTGCCAGCATGAAGGACAGGGGGCGCGGAGAAAGCAATCAGCCCCAGCATTTT.